These 3 T cell receptor beta chains originate from one sample sequenced in a study of PD-L1 blockade in urothelial cancer. Method: immunoSEQ multiplex PCR; TCRdb's copy keeps in-frame clones and lacks some. The sample records 29,000 or so clones, about 89% being singletons. The sequences come from PBMCs, collected around atezolizumab (anti-PD-L1) treatment. The receptors come from a man aged 45-60 years with urothelial cancer.

The chain recombines TRBV29-1 with TRBJ2-3, with 9 bases identical to TRBD2. V shed 4 bases and J 0 bases; nucleotides not matched to a gene: 5. This CDR3 region has 15 residues. CDR1 is SQVTM, CDR2 ANQGSEA, per germline. This CDR3 is CSVGIAGASTDTQYF. CDR3 nucleotides: TGCAGCGTTGGGATAGCGGGGGCTAGCACAGATACGCAGTATTTT.

The chain employs TRBV4-1 and TRBJ1-1, with 7 bases matching TRBD1. CDR3 size: 16 residues. Losses at the gene ends were 1 base for V and 1 base for J; bases not matched to a gene: 6. Germline CDR1 reads MGHRA; CDR2 reads YSYEKL. CDR3 nucleotide sequence: TGCGCCAGCAGCCAAGGACAGGGAGGAACGAACACTGAAGCTTTCTTT. Amino acid sequence: CASSQGQGGTNTEAFF.

The chain joins TRBV6-6 to TRBJ2-3; D remains unclear. There are 15 residues in the CDR3. Between the trimmed V and J ends, which lost 3 bases and 6 bases, there was a span of 16 bases. Germline V gene sequence: CDR1 MNHNY, CDR2 SVGAGI (reference sequence). The CDR3 spells CASSYRSVTQDTQYF. Written as DNA, the CDR3 is TGTGCCAGCAGTTATAGGTCAGTAACACAGGATACGCAGTATTTT.